These 9 T cell receptor beta chains were sequenced from one sample in a study. TCRdb re-derived calls from the RT-PCR reads in MiXCR, one entry per CDR3 protein. The data show 550,000 to 750,000 distinct CDR3 sequences, 12% to 15% seen once. Material: memory CD4+ T cells from blood. Source of these receptors: a female donor in good health, serving as a healthy control.

V usage is TRBV6-1 and J usage is TRBJ2-2; possibly TRBD2 for D (7 bases). Trimming took off 8 bases at V and 0 bases at J, with 16 bases between the two ends. The CDR3 runs 16 residues. CDR1 MNHNS and CDR2 SASEGT come from the germline V gene. Here the CDR3 DNA reads TGTGCCAGCCCCTCGGCGGGGGCATCGAACACCGGGGAGCTGTTTTTT. It specifies CASPSAGASNTGELFF.

In its sample, this clonotype was seen many times. The chain links TRBV12-3 or TRBV12-4 to TRBJ2-7; 8 bases match TRBD1. The CDR3 is 14 residues long. The V gene end was trimmed by 4 bases and the J gene end by 2 bases; junction bases not matched to a gene: 4. In DNA, the CDR3 is TGTGCCAGCAGTTCGGGACAGGACACCTACGAGCAGTACTTC. It is translated as CASSSGQDTYEQYF.

This clonotype was found many times. The DNA of the CDR3 is TGTGCCATCAGAGCGGGAGAGGGGCGAGAGACCCAGTACTTC. Translation gives CAIRAGEGRETQYF. This chain connects TRBV10-3 to TRBJ2-5; 8 bases line up with TRBD2. This CDR3 is 14 amino acids long. J gave up 4 bases and V 6 bases, and 7 bases lay outside the gene matches. The germline gives CDR1 ENHRY, CDR2 SYGVKD.

A few counts support this clonotype. The J gene is TRBJ1-2, the V gene TRBV27; no firm D call. Germline lookup yields CDR1 MNHEY and CDR2 SMNVEV (reference sequence). The CDR3 covers 16 residues. Deletions cut 5 bases from V and 1 base from J, with 17 bases between. The CDR3 protein is CASSPLTFYLNYGYTF. The DNA of the CDR3 is TGTGCCAGCAGTCCGCTGACATTTTACCTTAACTATGGCTACACCTTC.

This clonotype appeared a few times. This chain connects TRBV20-1 to TRBJ1-2; 8 bases map to TRBD1. Per germline, CDR1 DFQATT and CDR2 SNEGSKA (reference sequence). The CDR3 is 15 residues long. The V gene end was trimmed by 4 bases and the J gene end by 6 bases; junction bases not matched to a gene: 13. CDR3 residues: CSAKRGGGQGDGYTF. The CDR3 bases are TGCAGTGCTAAACGGGGGGGCGGACAGGGTGATGGCTACACCTTC.

This rearrangement joins TRBV7-2 to TRBJ2-1, with D uncertain. Germline CDR1 and CDR2: SGHTA and FQGNSA. CDR3 length equals 12 residues. Trimming removed 1 base from V and 9 bases from J, with 7 bases in between. The CDR3 bases are TGTGCCAGCAGCTTAGGTACTCGTGAGCAGTTCTTC. This translates into CASSLGTREQFF. The entire variable domain, with the rest obtained from reference TRBV7-2 and TRBJ2-1, is as follows: GAGVSQSPSNKVTEKGKDVELRCDPISGHTALYWYRQSLGQGLEFLIYFQGNSAPDKSGLPSDRFSAERTGGSVSTLTIQRTQQEDSAVYLCASSLGTREQFFGPGTRLTVL.

This clonotype was found a few times. The rearrangement joins TRBV18 to TRBJ1-5; possible D gene TRBD1, 6 bases. Trimming cost V 5 bases and J 4 bases, with 9 bases left between them. Germline CDR1 reads KGHSH; CDR2 reads LQKENI. This CDR3 is built from 13 residues. The CDR3 DNA follows: TGTGCCAGCTCAGACGGACAGAATCAGCCCCAGCATTTT. This translates into CASSDGQNQPQHF.

This clonotype was picked up many times. The chain joins TRBV2 to TRBJ2-7; D may be TRBD1 or TRBD2 (6 bases each). V lost 5 bases and J 3 bases, leaving 26 bases between the germline ends. Germline CDR1 reads SNHLY; CDR2 reads FYNNEI. This CDR3 has 18 amino acids. The CDR3: CASSSTLEETRGHYEQYF. The DNA of the CDR3 is TGTGCCAGCAGTTCGACTCTTGAGGAGACTCGGGGGCACTACGAGCAGTACTTC. The entire variable domain, with the rest obtained from reference TRBV2 and TRBJ2-7, is as follows: EPEVTQTPSHQVTQMGQEVILRCVPISNHLYFYWYRQILGQKVEFLVSFYNNEISEKSEIFDDQFSVERPDGSNFTLKIRSTKLEDSAMYFCASSSTLEETRGHYEQYFGPGTRLTVT.

The rearrangement links TRBV5-4 to TRBJ2-2, with 13 bases that match TRBD2. The CDR3 is made up of 17 amino acids. Germline trimming cut 4 bases from V and 4 bases from J; bases unmatched to any gene: 7. Germline-derived CDR1 and CDR2 are SGHNT and YYREEE (reference sequence). The CDR3 nucleotides read TGTGCCAGCAGCCCAGGACTAGCGGGAGTATCCACCGGGGAGCTGTTTTTT. Translated: CASSPGLAGVSTGELFF. The full variable domain, its missing parts supplied by reference TRBV5-4 and TRBJ2-2, is ETGVTQSPTHLIKTRGQQVTLRCSSQSGHNTVSWYQQALGQGPQFIFQYYREEENGRGNFPPRFSGLQFPNYSSELNVNALELDDSALYLCASSPGLAGVSTGELFFGEGSRLTVL.